The present entry profiles one T cell receptor beta chain with its context. No antigen is known for it. This specimen belongs to a study of T cell responses to AZD1222 COVID-19 vaccine. Notes on the study in general: Mapped onto spike, vaccine-associated CD4 TCRs spanned it and were dominant at 160-218 and 743-854.

The CDR3 loop spans 14 amino acids. CDR1 is MNHEY, CDR2 SVGEGT, per germline. The V end was cut by 2 bases, the J end by 4 bases, with 10 bases between. Using immunoSEQ multiplex PCR, the repertoire was profiled, and TCRdb retains in-frame clones only, with some absent. The data show about 150,000 clones, with 85% to 90% seen just once and roughly 9.7% held by the top ten. The chain combines TRBV6-2 or TRBV6-3 with TRBJ2-3; D gene ambiguous. The sequence came from an adult who received the AZD1222 COVID-19 vaccine. Specimen: peripheral blood, collected 28 days after the second AZD1222 dose. The CDR3 protein is CASSYPPTADTQYF. Here the CDR3 DNA reads TGTGCCAGCAGTTACCCCCCTACGGCAGATACGCAGTATTTT.